A single sample gave rise to the 20 T cell receptor beta chains below, sequenced in a study of blood T cell repertoires in COVID-19. The data were produced by immunoSEQ multiplex PCR, yet TCRdb's version contains in-frame clones alone and is incomplete. The sample consists of around 180,000 clones, about 85% of them appearing once. Source material: peripheral blood. These receptors were obtained from a man at least 80 years old with COVID-19, enrolled during active disease.

The chain combines TRBV28 with TRBJ1-5, with 9 bases fitting TRBD1. V shed 5 bases, J shed 2 bases, and the junction held 4 bases outside the gene matches. CDR1 and CDR2 from the germline V gene are MDHEN and SYDVKM. The CDR3 has 15 amino acids. In nucleotides, the CDR3 is TGTGCCAGCAGTACAGGGGGCTTCGGCAATCAGCCCCAGCATTTT. Residues: CASSTGGFGNQPQHF.

This chain joins TRBV5-1 and TRBJ1-1; 7 bases match TRBD1. The trim removed 0 bases at V and 8 bases at J, leaving 4 bases unmatched. The CDR3 is 13 amino acids. Looked up from germline, CDR1 is SGHRS and CDR2 is YFSETQ. Written as DNA, the CDR3 is TGCGCCAGCAGCTTGGCCGGGACAGCAGAAGCTTTCTTT. It yields the protein CASSLAGTAEAFF.

This clone was counted only a few times. CDR3 DNA: TGTGCCAGCAGTTACGACGCTGGGGGCAGGGGCTACACCTTC. It encodes CASSYDAGGRGYTF. The chain has TRBV6-2 or TRBV6-3 and TRBJ1-2; D may be TRBD1 (6 bases). Germline assignment: CDR1 MNHEY and CDR2 SVGEGT. V lost 2 bases and J 8 bases, leaving 15 bases between the germline ends. This CDR3 is built from 14 residues.

The chain links TRBV9 to TRBJ1-1, with 7 bases fitting TRBD1. In germline, CDR1 is SGDLS, CDR2 YYNGEE. CDR3 length: 14 residues. With 4 bases clipped from V and 5 bases from J, the junction kept 8 bases outside the gene matches. CDR3 in DNA: TGTGCCAGCAGCCCATTGACGACAGGGACTGAAGCTTTCTTT. Protein sequence: CASSPLTTGTEAFF.

The DNA of the CDR3 is TGTGCCAGCAGCACACCGGGACAAGTGTCGGGAGCCAAAAACATTCAGTACTTC. As protein: CASSTPGQVSGAKNIQYF. The genes are TRBV7-2 and TRBJ2-4; maybe TRBD1 (6 bases). From germline, CDR1 is SGHTA and CDR2 FQGNSA. The CDR3 consists of 18 residues. Trimming took 5 bases from V and 0 from J, leaving 20 bases between them.

J is TRBJ2-1 and V is TRBV11-1; a weak D match, TRBD1 (5 bases). V gave up 5 bases and J gave up 5 bases, with 16 bases separating them. Germline V CDR1 and CDR2: SGHAT, FQDESV (reference sequence). The CDR3 runs 15 residues. CDR3 in DNA: TGTGCCAGCAGCCGCGTTGGGGCGGAGAACAATGAGCAGTTCTTC. It codes for CASSRVGAENNEQFF. Using reference TRBV11-1 and TRBJ2-1 for the parts outside the CDR3, the full variable domain is EAEVAQSPRYKITEKSQAVAFWCDPISGHATLYWYRQILGQGPELLVQFQDESVVDDSQLPKDRFSAERLKGVDSTLKIQPAELGDSAMYLCASSRVGAENNEQFFGPGTRLTVL.

The chain couples TRBV5-1 to TRBJ1-6, with 7 bases lining up with TRBD1. Trimming took 0 bases from V and 10 from J; bases not matched to a gene: 4. The CDR3 consists of 14 residues. Germline V gene data show CDR1 as SGHRS and CDR2 as YFSETQ. The CDR3, as DNA: TGCGCCAGCAGCTTGGGACAGGGACGCTCACCCCTCCACTTT. Protein: CASSLGQGRSPLHF.

The chain joins TRBV5-1 to TRBJ2-7; TRBD2 matches 13 bases. In germline, CDR1 is SGHRS, CDR2 YFSETQ. V was pared by 4 bases and J by 2 bases, with 3 bases of the junction left unmatched. This CDR3 is built from 15 residues. CDR3 coding DNA: TGCGCCAGCAGCAGAACTAGCGGGGGGGCCTACGAGCAGTACTTC. Translation: CASSRTSGGAYEQYF.

This rearrangement joins TRBV29-1 to TRBJ2-1, with 7 positions matching TRBD2. V gave up 1 base and J gave up 0 bases; unmatched junction bases: 9. The CDR3 sequence is 17 residues long. Germline V gene data show CDR1 as SQVTM and CDR2 as ANQGSEA. The CDR3 here is CSVEGSSGHYSYNEQFF. CDR3 DNA sequence: TGCAGCGTTGAAGGCAGTAGCGGGCACTACTCCTACAATGAGCAGTTCTTC.

The chain carries TRBV12-3 or TRBV12-4 and TRBJ2-2, with D unclear. This CDR3 has 13 amino acids. V was shortened by 2 bases and J by 3 bases, with 4 bases between the two germline ends. The CDR3: CASSLLDTGELFF. For the CDR3, the DNA is TGTGCCAGCAGTTTATTAGACACCGGGGAGCTGTTTTTT.

The chain joins TRBV12-5 to TRBJ2-3, with 7 bases lining up with TRBD1. The V gene end was trimmed by 6 bases and the J gene end by 1 base; junction bases not matched to a gene: 7. The CDR3 sequence is 15 residues long. In germline, CDR1 is LGHNT, CDR2 FRNRAP. CDR3 coding DNA: TGTGCTAGTGGCACAACAGGGGATGGCACAGATACGCAGTATTTT. It encodes CASGTTGDGTDTQYF.

This chain connects TRBV25-1 to TRBJ1-1; TRBD1 matches at 7 bases. The CDR3 totals 15 residues. Germline lookup yields CDR1 MGHDK and CDR2 SYGVNS. V shed 2 bases, J shed 4 bases, and the junction held 7 bases outside the gene matches. The CDR3 DNA follows: TGTGCCAGCAGTGAAATTGGAGGGGGCTTCACTGAAGCTTTCTTT. It codes for CASSEIGGGFTEAFF.

The V gene is TRBV7-2, the J gene TRBJ1-1; 9 nucleotides line up with TRBD1. J gave up 10 bases and V 5 bases, and 8 bases lay outside the gene matches. The CDR3 has 13 amino acids. Per germline, CDR1 SGHTA and CDR2 FQGNSA. The chain's CDR3 is CASSDNRGRRAFF. Written as DNA, the CDR3 is TGTGCCAGCAGCGATAACAGGGGGCGTCGAGCTTTCTTT.

This clone was seen more than once but under ten times. The chain carries TRBV6-2 or TRBV6-3 and TRBJ1-1; 8 nucleotides agree with TRBD1. CDR1 is MNHEY and CDR2 is SVGEGT in the germline V gene. The CDR3 spans 12 residues. Trimming at V came to 5 bases and at J to 8 bases, leaving 4 bases not matched to a gene. CDR3 residues: CASSLDRGEAFF. CDR3 DNA: TGTGCCAGCAGTCTCGACAGGGGCGAAGCTTTCTTT.

The CDR3 DNA is TGTGCCAGCAAGCGGGCCGCGATCGGGGAGCTGTTTTTT. It translates to CASKRAAIGELFF. V is TRBV7-8 and J is TRBJ2-2; tentatively, D is TRBD2 (6 bases). Per the germline V gene, CDR1 is SGHVS and CDR2 is FQNEAQ. V dropped 7 bases and J dropped 7 bases, with 13 bases sitting between them. The CDR3 totals 13 residues.

The gene calls are TRBV2 and TRBJ1-4; a possible D gene is TRBD1 (6 bases). V lost 6 bases, J lost 8 bases, and 13 bases lay in between. CDR3 length equals 13 residues. The germline V gene encodes CDR1 SNHLY and CDR2 FYNNEI. The CDR3 region has the DNA TGTGCCAGCAGGGACAGCATAAGGGAAAAACTGTTTTTT. It codes for CASRDSIREKLFF. The full variable domain, with the rest looked up from reference TRBV2 and TRBJ1-4, is EPEVTQTPSHQVTQMGQEVILRCVPISNHLYFYWYRQILGQKVEFLVSFYNNEISEKSEIFDDQFSVERPDGSNFTLKIRSTKLEDSAMYFCASRDSIREKLFFGSGTQLSVL.

This clone was detected only a few times. The J gene is TRBJ1-4, the V gene TRBV16, with a tentative D call TRBD1 (5 bases). CDR1 is KGHSY, CDR2 FQNENV, per germline. The CDR3 extends over 12 amino acids. Between the trimmed V and J ends, which lost 4 bases and 11 bases, there was a span of 11 bases. The CDR3 sequence is CASSPPGGKLFF. DNA for the CDR3: TGTGCCAGCAGCCCCCCGGGGGGGAAACTGTTTTTT.

A single count supports this clone. At the DNA level, this CDR3 is encoded by other sequences in the same sample as well. The rearrangement uses TRBV6-5 and TRBJ1-5; 7 bases are shared with TRBD1. Trimming cost V 5 bases and J 5 bases; bases outside gene matches: 3. The CDR3 is made up of 13 amino acids. Germline V CDR1 and CDR2: MNHEY, SVGAGI. CDR3: CASSRGLDQPQHF. As DNA, the CDR3 is TGTGCCAGCAGTAGGGGGCTCGATCAGCCCCAGCATTTT.

This chain links TRBV5-1 with TRBJ1-1; maybe TRBD1 (6 bases). V shed 0 bases and J shed 0 bases, with 15 bases lying between them. Germline CDR1 and CDR2: SGHRS and YFSETQ. The CDR3 consists of 17 residues. The CDR3 DNA reads TGCGCCAGCAGCTTGGCCAGGGATGGGGGCATGAACACTGAAGCTTTCTTT. It is translated as CASSLARDGGMNTEAFF.

The chain couples TRBV5-1 to TRBJ2-2; TRBD1 might be the D (6 bases). Trimming cost V 4 bases and J 0 bases, with 10 bases left between them. CDR1 SGHRS and CDR2 YFSETQ come from the germline V gene. CDR3 size: 15 residues. In DNA form, the CDR3 reads TGCGCCAGCAGCCGGGACATCGCGAACACCGGGGAGCTGTTTTTT. It codes for CASSRDIANTGELFF.